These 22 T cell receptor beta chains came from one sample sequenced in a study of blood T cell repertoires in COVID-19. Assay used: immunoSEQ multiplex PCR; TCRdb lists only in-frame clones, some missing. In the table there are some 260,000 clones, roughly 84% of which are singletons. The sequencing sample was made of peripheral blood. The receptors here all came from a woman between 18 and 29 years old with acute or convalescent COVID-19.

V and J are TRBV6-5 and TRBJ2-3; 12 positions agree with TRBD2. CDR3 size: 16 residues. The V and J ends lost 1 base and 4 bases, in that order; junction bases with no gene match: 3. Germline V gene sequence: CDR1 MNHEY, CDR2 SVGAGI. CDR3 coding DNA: TGTGCCAGCAGTTACTTGGCTAGCGGGAGGGCAGATACGCAGTATTTT. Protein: CASSYLASGRADTQYF.

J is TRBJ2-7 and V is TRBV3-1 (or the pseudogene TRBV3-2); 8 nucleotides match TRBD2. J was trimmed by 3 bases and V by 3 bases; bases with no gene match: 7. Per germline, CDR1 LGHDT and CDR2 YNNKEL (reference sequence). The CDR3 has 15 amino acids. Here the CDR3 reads CASSQVAGKLYEQYF. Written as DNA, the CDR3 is TGTGCCAGCAGCCAGGTAGCGGGAAAACTCTACGAGCAGTACTTC.

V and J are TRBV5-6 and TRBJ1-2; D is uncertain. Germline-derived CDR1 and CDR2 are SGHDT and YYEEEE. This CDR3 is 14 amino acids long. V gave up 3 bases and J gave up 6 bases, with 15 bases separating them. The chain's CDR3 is CASSSPAGFNGYTF. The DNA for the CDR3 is TGTGCCAGCAGCTCCCCCGCGGGGTTCAATGGCTACACCTTC.

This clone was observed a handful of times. CDR3 sequence (DNA): TGTGCCAGCAGCCAAATAAGGGGGGATACGCAGTATTTT. As protein: CASSQIRGDTQYF. The rearrangement uses TRBV14 and TRBJ2-3, with D tentatively TRBD1 (6 bases). This CDR3 is built from 13 residues. CDR1 is SGHDN, CDR2 FVKESK, per germline. Trimming took 2 bases from V and 6 from J, leaving 9 bases between them. Complete variable domain (other parts from reference TRBV14 and TRBJ2-3): EAGVTQFPSHSVIEKGQTVTLRCDPISGHDNLYWYRRVMGKEIKFLLHFVKESKQDESGMPNNRFLAERTGGTYSTLKVQPAELEDSGVYFCASSQIRGDTQYFGPGTRLTVL.

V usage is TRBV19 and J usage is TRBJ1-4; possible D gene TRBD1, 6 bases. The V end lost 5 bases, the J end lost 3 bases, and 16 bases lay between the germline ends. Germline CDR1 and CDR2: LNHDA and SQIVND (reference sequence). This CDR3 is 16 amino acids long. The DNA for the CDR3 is TGTGCCAGTAGTGCGTACAGGGTGCGAGCTAATGAAAAACTGTTTTTT. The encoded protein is CASSAYRVRANEKLFF.

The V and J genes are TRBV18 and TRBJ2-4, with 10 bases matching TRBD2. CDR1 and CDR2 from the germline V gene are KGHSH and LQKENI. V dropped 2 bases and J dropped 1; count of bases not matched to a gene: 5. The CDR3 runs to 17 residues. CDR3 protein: CASSPASGSSAKNIQYF. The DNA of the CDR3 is TGTGCCAGCTCACCAGCTAGCGGGAGTAGTGCCAAAAACATTCAGTACTTC.

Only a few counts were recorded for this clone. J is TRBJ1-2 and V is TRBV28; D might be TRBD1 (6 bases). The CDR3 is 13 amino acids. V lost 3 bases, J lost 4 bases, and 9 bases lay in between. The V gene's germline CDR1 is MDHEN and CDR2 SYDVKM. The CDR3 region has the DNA TGTGCCAGCAGTTTTGGGGGCTCCTATGGCTACACCTTC. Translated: CASSFGGSYGYTF.

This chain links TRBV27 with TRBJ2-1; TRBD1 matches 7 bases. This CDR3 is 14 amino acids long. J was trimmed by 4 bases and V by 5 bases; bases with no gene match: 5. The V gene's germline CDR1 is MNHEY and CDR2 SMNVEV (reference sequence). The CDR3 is CASSLGTAYNEQFF. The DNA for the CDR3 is TGTGCCAGCAGTCTCGGGACAGCATACAATGAGCAGTTCTTC.

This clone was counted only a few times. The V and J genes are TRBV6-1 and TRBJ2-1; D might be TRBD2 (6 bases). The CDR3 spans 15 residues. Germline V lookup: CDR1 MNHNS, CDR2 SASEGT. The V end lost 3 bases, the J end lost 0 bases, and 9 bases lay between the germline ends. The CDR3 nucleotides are TGTGCCAGCAGTGATTACGGGAGCTCCTACAATGAGCAGTTCTTC. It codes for CASSDYGSSYNEQFF.

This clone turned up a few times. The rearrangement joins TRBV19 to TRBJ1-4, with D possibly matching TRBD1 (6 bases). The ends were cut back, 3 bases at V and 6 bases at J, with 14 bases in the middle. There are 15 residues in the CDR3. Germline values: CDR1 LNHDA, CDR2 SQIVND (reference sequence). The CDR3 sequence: CASSMDSGVDEKLFF. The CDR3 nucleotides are TGTGCCAGTAGTATGGACAGTGGTGTTGATGAAAAACTGTTTTTT.

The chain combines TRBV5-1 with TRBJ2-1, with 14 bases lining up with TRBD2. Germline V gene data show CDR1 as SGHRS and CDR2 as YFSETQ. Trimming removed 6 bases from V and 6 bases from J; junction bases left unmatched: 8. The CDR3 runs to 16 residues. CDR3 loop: CASTIAGTSGSNEQFF. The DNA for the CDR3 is TGCGCCAGCACCATTGCCGGGACTAGCGGGAGCAATGAGCAGTTCTTC.

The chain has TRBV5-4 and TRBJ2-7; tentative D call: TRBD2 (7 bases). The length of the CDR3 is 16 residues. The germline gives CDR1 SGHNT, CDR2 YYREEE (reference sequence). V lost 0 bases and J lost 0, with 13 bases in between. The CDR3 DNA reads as TGTGCCAGCAGCTTGGGGGGGGGACACCTCTCCTACGAGCAGTACTTC. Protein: CASSLGGGHLSYEQYF.

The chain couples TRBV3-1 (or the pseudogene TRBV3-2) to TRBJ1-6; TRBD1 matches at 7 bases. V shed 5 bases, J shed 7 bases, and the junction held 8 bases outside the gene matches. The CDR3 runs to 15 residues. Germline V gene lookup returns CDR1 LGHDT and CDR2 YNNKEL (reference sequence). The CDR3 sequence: CASSDRTGINSPLHF. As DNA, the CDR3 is TGTGCCAGCAGCGACCGGACAGGAATCAATTCACCCCTCCACTTT.

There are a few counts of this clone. CDR3 amino acids: CASSLWEGSAGNTIYF. The CDR3 DNA reads TGCGCCAGCAGCTTGTGGGAGGGGTCGGCTGGAAACACCATATATTTT. The rearrangement links TRBV5-1 to TRBJ1-3; TRBD1 is a possible D gene (5 bases). Germline CDR1 reads SGHRS; CDR2 reads YFSETQ. The CDR3 extends over 16 amino acids. V dropped 1 base and J dropped 2 bases, with 13 bases sitting between them.

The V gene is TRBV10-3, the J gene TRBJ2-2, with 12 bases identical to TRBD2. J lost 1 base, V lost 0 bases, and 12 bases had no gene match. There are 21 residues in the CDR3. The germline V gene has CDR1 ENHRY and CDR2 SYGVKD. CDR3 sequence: CAISESQVLRTSGMNTGELFF. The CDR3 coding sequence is TGTGCCATCAGTGAGTCTCAGGTCCTAAGGACTAGCGGGATGAACACCGGGGAGCTGTTTTTT.

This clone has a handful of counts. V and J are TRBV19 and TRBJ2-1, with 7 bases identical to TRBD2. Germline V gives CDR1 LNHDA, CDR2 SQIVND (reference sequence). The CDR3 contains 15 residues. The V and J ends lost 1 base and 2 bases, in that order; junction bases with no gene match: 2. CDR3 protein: CASSIGGSTYNEQFF. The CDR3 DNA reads TGTGCCAGTAGTATAGGCGGGAGCACCTACAATGAGCAGTTCTTC.

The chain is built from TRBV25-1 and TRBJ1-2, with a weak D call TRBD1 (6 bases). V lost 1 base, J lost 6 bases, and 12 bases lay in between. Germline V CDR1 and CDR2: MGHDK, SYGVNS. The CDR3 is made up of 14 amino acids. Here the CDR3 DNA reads TGTGCCAGCAGTGAATTCGGCAGGGGTAATGGCTACACCTTC. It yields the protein CASSEFGRGNGYTF.

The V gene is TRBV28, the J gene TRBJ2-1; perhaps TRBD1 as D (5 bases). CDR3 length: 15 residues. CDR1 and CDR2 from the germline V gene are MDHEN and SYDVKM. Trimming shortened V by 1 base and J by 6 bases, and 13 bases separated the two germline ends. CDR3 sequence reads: CASSLFGRVSNEQFF. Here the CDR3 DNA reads TGTGCCAGCAGTTTATTCGGCAGGGTAAGCAATGAGCAGTTCTTC.

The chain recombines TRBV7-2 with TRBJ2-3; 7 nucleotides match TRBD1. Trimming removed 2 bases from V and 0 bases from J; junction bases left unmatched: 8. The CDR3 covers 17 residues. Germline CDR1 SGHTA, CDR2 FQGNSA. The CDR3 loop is CASSLRLGGGSTDTQYF. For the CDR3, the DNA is TGTGCCAGCAGCTTACGATTAGGGGGCGGGAGCACAGATACGCAGTATTTT.

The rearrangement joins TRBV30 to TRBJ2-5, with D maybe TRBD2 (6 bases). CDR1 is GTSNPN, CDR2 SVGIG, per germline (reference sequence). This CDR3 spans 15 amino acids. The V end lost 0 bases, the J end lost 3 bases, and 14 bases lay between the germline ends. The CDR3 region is CAWSVGGTQKETQYF. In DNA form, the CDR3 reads TGTGCCTGGAGTGTTGGCGGGACCCAAAAAGAGACCCAGTACTTC.

CDR3 protein: CASSQALQYSYNEQFF. For the CDR3, the DNA is TGCGCCAGCAGCCAGGCCCTTCAGTACTCCTACAATGAGCAGTTCTTC. The chain joins TRBV4-3 to TRBJ2-1; D call uncertain. CDR3 size: 16 residues. Germline V CDR1 and CDR2: LGHNA, YSLEER. Trimming cost V 3 bases and J 0 bases, with 12 bases left between them.

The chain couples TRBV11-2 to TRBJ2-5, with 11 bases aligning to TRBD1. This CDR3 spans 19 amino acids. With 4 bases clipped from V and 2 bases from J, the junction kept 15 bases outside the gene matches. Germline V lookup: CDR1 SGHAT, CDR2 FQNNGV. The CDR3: CASSSVDRGLTLWQETQYF. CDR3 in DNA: TGTGCCAGCAGCTCCGTGGACAGGGGGCTTACTTTGTGGCAAGAGACCCAGTACTTC.